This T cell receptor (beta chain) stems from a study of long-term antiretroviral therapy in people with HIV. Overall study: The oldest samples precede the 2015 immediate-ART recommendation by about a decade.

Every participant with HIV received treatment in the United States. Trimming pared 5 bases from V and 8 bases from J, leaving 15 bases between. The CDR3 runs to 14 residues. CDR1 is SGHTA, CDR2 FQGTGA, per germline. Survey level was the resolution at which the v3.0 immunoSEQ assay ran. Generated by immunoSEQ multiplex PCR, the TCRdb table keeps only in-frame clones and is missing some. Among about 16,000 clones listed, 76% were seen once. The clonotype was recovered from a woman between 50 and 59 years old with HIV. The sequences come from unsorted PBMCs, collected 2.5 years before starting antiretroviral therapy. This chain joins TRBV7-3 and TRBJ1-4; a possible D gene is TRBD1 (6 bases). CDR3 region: CASSPTGMREKLFF. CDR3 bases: TGTGCCAGCAGCCCCACAGGGATGAGAGAAAAACTGTTTTTT.